This TCR beta chain appears in the sequencing data of a study of blood T cell repertoires in COVID-19. Across the whole study: COVID-19 samples collected from the United States, Italy and Spain covered acute and convalescent phases.

The CDR3 has 18 amino acids. Per the germline V gene, CDR1 is SGHDN and CDR2 is FVKESK. V lost 3 bases to trimming and J lost 3 bases, with 23 bases between them. Generated by immunoSEQ multiplex PCR, the TCRdb table keeps only in-frame clones and is missing some. Seen here are about 480,000 clones, roughly 89% observed once, and the top ten hold roughly 8%. The chain combines TRBV14 with TRBJ1-1, with D perhaps matching TRBD1 (6 bases). Source material: peripheral blood. The sequence came from a woman aged 45-65 years with COVID-19, enrolled during active disease. CDR3 protein: CASSHLPGEGGRDTEAFF. The CDR3 nucleotides read TGTGCCAGCAGCCATCTCCCGGGAGAAGGGGGGAGGGACACTGAAGCTTTCTTT.